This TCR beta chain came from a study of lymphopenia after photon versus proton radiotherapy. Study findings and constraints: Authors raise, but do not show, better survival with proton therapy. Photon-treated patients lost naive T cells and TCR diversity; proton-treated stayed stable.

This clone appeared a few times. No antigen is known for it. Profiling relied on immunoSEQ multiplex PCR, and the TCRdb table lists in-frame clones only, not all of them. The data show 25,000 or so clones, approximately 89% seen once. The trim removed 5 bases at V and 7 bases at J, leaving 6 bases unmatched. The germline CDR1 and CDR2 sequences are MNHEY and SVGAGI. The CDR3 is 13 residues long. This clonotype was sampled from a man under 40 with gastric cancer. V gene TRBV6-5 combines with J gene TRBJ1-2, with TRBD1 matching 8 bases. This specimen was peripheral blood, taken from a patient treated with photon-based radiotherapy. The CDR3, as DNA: TGTGCCAGCAGTCCCGGGACAGGCAGTGGCTACACCTTC. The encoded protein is CASSPGTGSGYTF.